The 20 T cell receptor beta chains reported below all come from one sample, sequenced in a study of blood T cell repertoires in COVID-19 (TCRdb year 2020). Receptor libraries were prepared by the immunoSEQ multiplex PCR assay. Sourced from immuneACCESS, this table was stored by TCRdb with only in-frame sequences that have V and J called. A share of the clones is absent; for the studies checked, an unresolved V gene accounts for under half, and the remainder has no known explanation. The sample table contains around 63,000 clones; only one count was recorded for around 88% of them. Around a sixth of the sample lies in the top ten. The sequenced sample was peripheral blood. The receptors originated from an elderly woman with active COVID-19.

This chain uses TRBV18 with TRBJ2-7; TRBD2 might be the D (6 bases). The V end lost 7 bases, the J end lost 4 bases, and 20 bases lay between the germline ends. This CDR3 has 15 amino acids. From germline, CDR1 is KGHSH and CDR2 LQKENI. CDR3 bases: TGTGCCAGCTTGGAAGGCTCTAGCGCTAAATACGAGCAGTACTTC. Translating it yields CASLEGSSAKYEQYF.

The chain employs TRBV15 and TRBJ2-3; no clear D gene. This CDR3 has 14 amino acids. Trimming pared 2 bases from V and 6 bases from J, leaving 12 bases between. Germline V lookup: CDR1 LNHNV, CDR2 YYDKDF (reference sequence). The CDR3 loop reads CATSRTPPPDTQYF. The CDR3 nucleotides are TGTGCCACCAGCAGAACACCACCACCCGATACGCAGTATTTT.

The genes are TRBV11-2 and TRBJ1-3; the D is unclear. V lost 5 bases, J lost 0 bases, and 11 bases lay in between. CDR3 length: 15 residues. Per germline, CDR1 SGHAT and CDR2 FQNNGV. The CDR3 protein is CASSPREASGNTIYF. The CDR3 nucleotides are TGTGCCAGCAGCCCCCGGGAGGCCTCTGGAAACACCATATATTTT.

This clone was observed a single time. The CDR3 is CASQTGYEQYF. The CDR3 region has the DNA TGTGCCAGCCAGACAGGCTACGAGCAGTACTTC. The J gene is TRBJ2-7, the V gene TRBV6-5; D may be TRBD1 (6 bases). V was clipped by 8 bases and J by 3 bases, with 8 bases between them. Germline-derived CDR1 and CDR2 are MNHEY and SVGAGI. CDR3 size: 11 residues.

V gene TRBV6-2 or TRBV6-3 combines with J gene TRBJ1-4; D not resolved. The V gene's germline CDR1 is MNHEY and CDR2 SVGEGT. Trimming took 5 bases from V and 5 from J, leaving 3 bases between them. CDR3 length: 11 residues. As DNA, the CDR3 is TGTGCCAGCAGTCAGAATGAAAAACTGTTTTTT. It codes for CASSQNEKLFF.

The DNA for the CDR3 is TGTGCCAGCAGTTCCCGAGCGGGGGGGCCTGAGACCCAGTACTTC. Amino acid sequence: CASSSRAGGPETQYF. The chain carries TRBV27 and TRBJ2-5; 10 positions match TRBD2. This CDR3 region has 15 residues. V lost 4 bases and J lost 5; bases outside the gene matches: 7. Per the germline V gene, CDR1 is MNHEY and CDR2 is SMNVEV (reference sequence).

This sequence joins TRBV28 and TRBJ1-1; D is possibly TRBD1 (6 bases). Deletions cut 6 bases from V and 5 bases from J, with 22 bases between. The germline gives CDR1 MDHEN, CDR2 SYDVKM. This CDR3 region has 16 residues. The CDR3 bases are TGTGCCAGCAGCTTCTCCGGGATGGGGGCTTATACTGAAGCTTTCTTT. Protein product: CASSFSGMGAYTEAFF.

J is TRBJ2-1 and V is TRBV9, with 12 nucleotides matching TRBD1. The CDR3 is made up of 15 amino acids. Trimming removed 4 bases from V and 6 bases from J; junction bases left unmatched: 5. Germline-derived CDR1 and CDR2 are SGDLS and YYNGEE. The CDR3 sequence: CASSTRDRGRNEQFF. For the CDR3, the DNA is TGTGCCAGCAGCACCCGGGACAGGGGGCGCAATGAGCAGTTCTTC.

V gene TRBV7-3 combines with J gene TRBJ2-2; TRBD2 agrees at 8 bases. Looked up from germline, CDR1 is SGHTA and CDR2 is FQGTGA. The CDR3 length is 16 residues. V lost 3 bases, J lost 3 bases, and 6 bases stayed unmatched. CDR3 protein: CASSFPGAGDTGELFF. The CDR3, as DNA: TGTGCCAGCAGCTTCCCGGGAGCGGGGGACACCGGGGAGCTGTTTTTT.

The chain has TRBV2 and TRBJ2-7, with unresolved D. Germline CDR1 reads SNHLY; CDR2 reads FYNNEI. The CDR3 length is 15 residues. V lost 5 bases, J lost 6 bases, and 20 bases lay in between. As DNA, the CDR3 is TGTGCCAGCAGTTGGAGCGACCCTCGGTCCACCGAGCAGTACTTC. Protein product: CASSWSDPRSTEQYF.

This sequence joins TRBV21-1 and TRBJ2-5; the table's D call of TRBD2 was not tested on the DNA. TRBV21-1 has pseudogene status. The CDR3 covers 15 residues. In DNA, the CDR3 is TGTGCCAGCAGCAAAGGGGGACTAGCTCAAGAGACCCAGTACTTC. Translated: CASSKGGLAQETQYF.

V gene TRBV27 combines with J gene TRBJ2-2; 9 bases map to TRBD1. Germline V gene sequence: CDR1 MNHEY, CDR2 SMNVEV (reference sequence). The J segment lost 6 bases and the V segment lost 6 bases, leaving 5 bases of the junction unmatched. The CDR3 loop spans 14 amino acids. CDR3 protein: CASSRDREAGELFF. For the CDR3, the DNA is TGTGCCAGCAGCCGGGACAGGGAAGCCGGGGAGCTGTTTTTT.

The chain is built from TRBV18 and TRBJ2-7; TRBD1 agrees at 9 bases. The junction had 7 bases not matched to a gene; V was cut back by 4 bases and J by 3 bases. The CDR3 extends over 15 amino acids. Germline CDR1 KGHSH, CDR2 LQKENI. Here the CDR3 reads CASSLQDRGGYEQYF. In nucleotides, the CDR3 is TGTGCCAGCTCACTACAGGACAGGGGAGGCTACGAGCAGTACTTC.

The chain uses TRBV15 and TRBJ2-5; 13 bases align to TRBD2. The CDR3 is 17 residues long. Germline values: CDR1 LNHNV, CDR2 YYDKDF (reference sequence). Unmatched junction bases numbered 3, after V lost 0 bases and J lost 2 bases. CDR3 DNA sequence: TGTGCCACCAGCAGAGATCTGACTAGCGGGGGGCAAGAGACCCAGTACTTC. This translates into CATSRDLTSGGQETQYF. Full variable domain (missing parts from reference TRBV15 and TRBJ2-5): DAMVIQNPRYQVTQFGKPVTLSCSQTLNHNVMYWYQQKSSQAPKLLFHYYDKDFNNEADTPDNFQSRRPNTSFCFLDIRSPGLGDTAMYLCATSRDLTSGGQETQYFGPGTRLLVL.

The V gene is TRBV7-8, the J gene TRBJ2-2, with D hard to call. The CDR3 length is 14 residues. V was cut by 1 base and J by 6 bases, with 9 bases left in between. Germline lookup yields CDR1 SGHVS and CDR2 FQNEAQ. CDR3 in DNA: TGTGCCAGCAGCTTAGATATAGCAGCCGGGGAGCTGTTTTTT. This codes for CASSLDIAAGELFF.

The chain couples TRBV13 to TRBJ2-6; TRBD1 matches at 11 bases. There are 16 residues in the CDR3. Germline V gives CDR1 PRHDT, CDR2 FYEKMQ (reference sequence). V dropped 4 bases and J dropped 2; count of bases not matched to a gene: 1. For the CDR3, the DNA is TGTGCCAGCAGCTGGGGACAGGGGGCTGGGGCCAACGTCCTGACTTTC. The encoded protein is CASSWGQGAGANVLTF.

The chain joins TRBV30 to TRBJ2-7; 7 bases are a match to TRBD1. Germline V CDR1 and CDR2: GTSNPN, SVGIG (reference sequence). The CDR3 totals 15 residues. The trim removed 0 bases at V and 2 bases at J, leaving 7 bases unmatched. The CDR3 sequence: CAWSVPDRSTYEQYF. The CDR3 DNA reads TGTGCCTGGAGTGTTCCGGACAGGTCAACCTACGAGCAGTACTTC.

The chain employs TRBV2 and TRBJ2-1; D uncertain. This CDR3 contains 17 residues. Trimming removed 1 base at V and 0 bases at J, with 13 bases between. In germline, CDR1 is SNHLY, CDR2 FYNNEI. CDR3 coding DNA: TGTGCCAGCAGTGAAGATACAGTCCAGAGCTCCTACAATGAGCAGTTCTTC. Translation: CASSEDTVQSSYNEQFF.

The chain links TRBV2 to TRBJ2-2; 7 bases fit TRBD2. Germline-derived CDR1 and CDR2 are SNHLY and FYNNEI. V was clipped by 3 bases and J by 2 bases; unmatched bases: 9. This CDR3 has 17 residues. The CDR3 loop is CASSDSQRGGNTGELFF. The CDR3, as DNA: TGTGCCAGCAGTGACTCCCAGCGGGGAGGTAACACCGGGGAGCTGTTTTTT.

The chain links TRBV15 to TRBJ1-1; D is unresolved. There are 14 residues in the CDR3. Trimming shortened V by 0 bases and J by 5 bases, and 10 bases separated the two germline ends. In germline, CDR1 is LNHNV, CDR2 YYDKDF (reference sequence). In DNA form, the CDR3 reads TGTGCCACCAGCAGAGAAACGGGTTGGACTGAAGCTTTCTTT. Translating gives CATSRETGWTEAFF.